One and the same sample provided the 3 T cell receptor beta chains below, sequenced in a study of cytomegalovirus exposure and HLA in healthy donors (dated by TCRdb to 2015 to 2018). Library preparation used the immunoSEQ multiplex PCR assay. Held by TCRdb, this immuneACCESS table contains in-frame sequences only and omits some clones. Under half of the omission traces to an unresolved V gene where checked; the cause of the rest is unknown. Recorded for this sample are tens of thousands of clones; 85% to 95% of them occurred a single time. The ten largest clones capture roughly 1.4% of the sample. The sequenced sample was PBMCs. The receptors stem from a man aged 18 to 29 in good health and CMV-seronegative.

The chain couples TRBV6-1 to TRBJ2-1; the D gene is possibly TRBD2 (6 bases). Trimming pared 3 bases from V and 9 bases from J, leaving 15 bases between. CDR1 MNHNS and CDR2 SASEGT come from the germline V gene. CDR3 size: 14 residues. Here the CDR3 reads CASSEVGRWGEQFF. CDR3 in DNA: TGTGCCAGCAGTGAGGTCGGGAGATGGGGTGAGCAGTTCTTC.

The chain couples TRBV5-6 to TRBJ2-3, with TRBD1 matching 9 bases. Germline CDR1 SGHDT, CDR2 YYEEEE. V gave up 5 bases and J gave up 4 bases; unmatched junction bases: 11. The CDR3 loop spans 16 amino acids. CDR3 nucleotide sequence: TGTGCCAGCAGTATACTACCGGGACAGGGATCAGATACGCAGTATTTT. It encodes CASSILPGQGSDTQYF.

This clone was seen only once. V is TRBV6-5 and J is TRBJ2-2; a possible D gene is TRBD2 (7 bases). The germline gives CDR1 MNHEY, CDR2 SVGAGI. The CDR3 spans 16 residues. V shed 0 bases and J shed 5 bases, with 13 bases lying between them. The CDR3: CASSYSRGAGTGELFF. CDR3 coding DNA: TGTGCCAGCAGTTACTCTCGGGGGGCCGGGACCGGGGAGCTGTTTTTT.